This T cell receptor (beta chain) emerged from a study of cytotoxic CD8 clonotypes in ibrutinib-treated CLL. Overall study findings and caveats: Before falling back toward baseline at progression, clonality had risen at the time of ibrutinib response. Patients had baseline clonality above age-matched healthy donors, and this clonality moved with circulating CD8+ T-cell counts.

Germline CDR1 reads SGHNT; CDR2 reads YYREEE (reference sequence). The germline V and J ends were trimmed by 0 bases and 3 bases, with 6 bases remaining between them. The CDR3 length is 13 residues. Assay: immunoSEQ multiplex PCR; the TCRdb copy retains only in-frame clones and omits some. The sample lists about 140,000 clones; 70% to 90% were seen once. Regarding this clone: Its antigen remains unidentified.

The chain has TRBV5-4 and TRBJ2-5; D ambiguous. This receptor was taken from a human donor with chronic lymphocytic leukemia. The sample was PBMCs, taken after 36 months of ibrutinib treatment. DNA for the CDR3: TGTGCCAGCAGCTTGGTCACAAAAGAGACCCAGTACTTC. This codes for CASSLVTKETQYF.